The T cell receptor beta chain under discussion was sequenced for a study of shared clonotypes between healthy human individuals. TCRdb keeps only in-frame clones here, not all; method: immunoSEQ multiplex PCR. The sample has some 2.3 million clones, approximately 95% seen once. The germline V and J ends were trimmed by 2 bases and 1 base, with 9 bases remaining between them. The CDR3 sequence is 15 residues long. Looked up from germline, CDR1 is SGHNT and CDR2 is YENEEA. V gene TRBV11-3 combines with J gene TRBJ1-3, with D perhaps TRBD1 (6 bases). Specimen: naive CD4+ T cells from PBMCs. The subset denotes: CD45RA+ positively selected. The source is a man aged 18 to 35 in good health. Some clones in this sample may be carry-over from other donors' samples. DNA of the CDR3: TGTGCCAGCAGCTTACAAACAGGGTCTGGAAACACCATATATTTT. Its translation: CASSLQTGSGNTIYF.